Listed here are 2 T cell receptor beta chains from one sample, sequenced in a study of blood T cell repertoires in COVID-19. The table came from immunoSEQ multiplex PCR; TCRdb's copy has only in-frame clones and leaves some out. This table has 130,000 to 150,000 clones, around 87% appearing once. The source material was PBMCs or T cells enriched from blood (not recorded which). These receptors were collected from a woman aged 25 to 45 with acute COVID-19.

The chain couples TRBV6-2 or TRBV6-3 to TRBJ1-2; D is possibly TRBD1 (5 bases). The V gene's germline CDR1 is MNHEY and CDR2 SVGEGT. Trimming stripped 6 bases from V and 3 bases from J, with 11 bases between. The CDR3 totals 13 residues. The DNA of the CDR3 is TGTGCCAGCAGCCCGGACACGCACTATGGCTACACCTTC. Translation: CASSPDTHYGYTF.

The rearrangement joins TRBV27 to TRBJ1-1, with 9 positions matching TRBD1. The CDR3 sequence is 16 residues long. Germline V gives CDR1 MNHEY, CDR2 SMNVEV (reference sequence). V gave up 4 bases and J gave up 4 bases; unmatched junction bases: 10. CDR3 nucleotide sequence: TGTGCCAGCAGTTCGATCCCGGGACAGGGAAGCACTGAAGCTTTCTTT. Translated: CASSSIPGQGSTEAFF.